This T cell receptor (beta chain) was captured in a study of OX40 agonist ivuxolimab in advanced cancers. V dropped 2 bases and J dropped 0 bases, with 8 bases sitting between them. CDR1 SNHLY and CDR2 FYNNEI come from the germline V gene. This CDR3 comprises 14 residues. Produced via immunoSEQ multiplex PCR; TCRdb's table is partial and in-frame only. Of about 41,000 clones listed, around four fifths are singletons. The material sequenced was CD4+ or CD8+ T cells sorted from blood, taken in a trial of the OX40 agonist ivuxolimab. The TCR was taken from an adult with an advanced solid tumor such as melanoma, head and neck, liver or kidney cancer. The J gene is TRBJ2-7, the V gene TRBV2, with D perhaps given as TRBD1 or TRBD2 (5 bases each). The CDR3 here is CASSERGSSYEQYF. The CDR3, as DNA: TGTGCCAGCAGTGAACGGGGCAGCTCCTACGAGCAGTACTTC.